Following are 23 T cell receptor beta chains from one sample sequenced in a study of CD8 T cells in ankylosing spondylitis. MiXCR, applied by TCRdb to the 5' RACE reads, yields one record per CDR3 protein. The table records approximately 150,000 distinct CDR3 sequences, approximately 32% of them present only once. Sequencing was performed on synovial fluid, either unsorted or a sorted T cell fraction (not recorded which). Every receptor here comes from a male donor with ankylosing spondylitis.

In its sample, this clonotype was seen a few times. The CDR3 sequence: CASSQDYKQGTKGYTF. The CDR3 coding sequence is TGTGCCAGCAGCCAGGATTACAAACAGGGTACGAAAGGCTACACCTTC. The chain uses TRBV4-2 and TRBJ1-2; D might be TRBD1 (6 bases). The CDR3 has 16 amino acids. CDR1 and CDR2 (germline): LGHNA, YNFKEQ. The V end was cut by 3 bases, the J end by 8 bases, with 22 bases between.

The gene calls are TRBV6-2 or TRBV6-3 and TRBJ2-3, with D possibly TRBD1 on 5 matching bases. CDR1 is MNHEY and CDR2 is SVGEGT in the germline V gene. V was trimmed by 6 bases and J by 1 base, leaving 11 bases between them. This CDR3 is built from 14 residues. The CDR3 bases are TGTGCCAGCAGGCCGATACAGGGCACAGATACGCAGTATTTT. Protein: CASRPIQGTDTQYF.

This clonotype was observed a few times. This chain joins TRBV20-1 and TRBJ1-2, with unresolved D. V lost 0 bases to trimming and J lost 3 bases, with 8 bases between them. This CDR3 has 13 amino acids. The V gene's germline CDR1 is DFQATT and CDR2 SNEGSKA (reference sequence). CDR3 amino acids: CSARDPGYYGYTF. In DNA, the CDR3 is TGCAGTGCTAGAGATCCAGGCTACTATGGCTACACCTTC.

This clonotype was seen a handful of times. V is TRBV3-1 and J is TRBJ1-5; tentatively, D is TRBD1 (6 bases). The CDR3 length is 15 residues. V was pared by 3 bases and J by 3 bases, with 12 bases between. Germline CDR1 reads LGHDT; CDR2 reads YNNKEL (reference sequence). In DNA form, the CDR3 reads TGTGCCAGCAGCCAGGACAGCCGCCCCAATCAGCCCCAGCATTTT. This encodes CASSQDSRPNQPQHF.

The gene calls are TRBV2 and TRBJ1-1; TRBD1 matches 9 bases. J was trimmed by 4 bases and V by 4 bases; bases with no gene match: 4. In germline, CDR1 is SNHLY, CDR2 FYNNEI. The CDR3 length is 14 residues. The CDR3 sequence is CASSGWTGVTEAFF. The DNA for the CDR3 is TGTGCCAGCAGTGGATGGACAGGGGTCACTGAAGCTTTCTTT.

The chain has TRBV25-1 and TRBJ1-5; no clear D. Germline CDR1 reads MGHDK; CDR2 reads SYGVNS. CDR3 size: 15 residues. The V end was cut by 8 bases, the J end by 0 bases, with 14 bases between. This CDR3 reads CASGSKTYSNQPQHF. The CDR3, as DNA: TGTGCCAGCGGATCAAAAACTTATAGCAATCAGCCCCAGCATTTT.

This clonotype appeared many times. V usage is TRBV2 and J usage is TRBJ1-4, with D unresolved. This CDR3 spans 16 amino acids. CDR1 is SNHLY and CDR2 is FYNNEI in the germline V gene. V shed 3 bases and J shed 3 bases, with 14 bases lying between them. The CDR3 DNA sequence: TGTGCCAGCAGTGATGCCGGAGCAAGGGCTAATGAAAAACTGTTTTTT. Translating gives CASSDAGARANEKLFF.

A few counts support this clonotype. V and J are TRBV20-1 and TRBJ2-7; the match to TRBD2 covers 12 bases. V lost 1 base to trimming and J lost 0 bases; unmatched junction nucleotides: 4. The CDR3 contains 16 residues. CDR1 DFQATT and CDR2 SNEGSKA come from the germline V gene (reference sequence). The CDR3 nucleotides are TGCAGTGCTAGAGTAGGGACTAGCGGGCGCTCCTACGAGCAGTACTTC. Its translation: CSARVGTSGRSYEQYF.

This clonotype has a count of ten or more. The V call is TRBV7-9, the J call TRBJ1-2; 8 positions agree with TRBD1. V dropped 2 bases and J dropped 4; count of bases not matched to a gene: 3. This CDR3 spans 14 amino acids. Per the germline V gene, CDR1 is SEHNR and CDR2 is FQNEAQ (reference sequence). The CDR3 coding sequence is TGTGCCAGCAGCTTATTGGGGACAGGCTATGGCTACACCTTC. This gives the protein CASSLLGTGYGYTF.

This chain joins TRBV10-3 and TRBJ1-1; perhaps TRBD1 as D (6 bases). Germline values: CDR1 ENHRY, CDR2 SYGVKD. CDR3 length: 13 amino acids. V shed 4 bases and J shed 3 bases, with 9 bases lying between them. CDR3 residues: CAISVGGHTEAFF. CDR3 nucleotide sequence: TGTGCCATCAGTGTGGGGGGGCACACTGAAGCTTTCTTT.

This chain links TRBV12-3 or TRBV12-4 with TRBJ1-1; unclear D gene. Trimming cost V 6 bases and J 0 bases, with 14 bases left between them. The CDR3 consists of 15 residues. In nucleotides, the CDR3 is TGTGCCAGCAGGGCCTCCCGCCACATGAACACTGAAGCTTTCTTT. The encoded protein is CASRASRHMNTEAFF.

The CDR3 reads CASSRILVGELFF. The DNA of the CDR3 is TGTGCCAGCAGCCGTATCCTGGTGGGGGAGCTGTTTTTT. V is TRBV7-2 and J is TRBJ2-2; D unclear. Trimming took off 5 bases at V and 8 bases at J, with 12 bases between the two ends. There are 13 residues in the CDR3. Germline CDR1 SGHTA, CDR2 FQGNSA.

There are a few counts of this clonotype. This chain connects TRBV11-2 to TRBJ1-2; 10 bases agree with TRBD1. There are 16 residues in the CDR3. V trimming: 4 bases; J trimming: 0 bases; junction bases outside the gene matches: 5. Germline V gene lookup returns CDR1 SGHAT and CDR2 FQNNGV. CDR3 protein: CASSSDRGYANYGYTF. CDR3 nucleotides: TGTGCCAGCAGCTCGGACAGGGGGTATGCTAACTATGGCTACACCTTC. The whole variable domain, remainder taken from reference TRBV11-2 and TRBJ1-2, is EAGVAQSPRYKIIEKRQSVAFWCNPISGHATLYWYQQILGQGPKLLIQFQNNGVVDDSQLPKDRFSAERLKGVDSTLKIQPAKLEDSAVYLCASSSDRGYANYGYTFGSGTRLTVV.

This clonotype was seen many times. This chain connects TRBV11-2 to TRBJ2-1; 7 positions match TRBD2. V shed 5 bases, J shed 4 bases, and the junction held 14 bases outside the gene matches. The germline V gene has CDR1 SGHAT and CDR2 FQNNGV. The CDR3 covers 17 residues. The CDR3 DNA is TGTGCCAGCAGCCCCCGGTGGAGGGAGGGTATGTACAATGAGCAGTTCTTC. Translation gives CASSPRWREGMYNEQFF.

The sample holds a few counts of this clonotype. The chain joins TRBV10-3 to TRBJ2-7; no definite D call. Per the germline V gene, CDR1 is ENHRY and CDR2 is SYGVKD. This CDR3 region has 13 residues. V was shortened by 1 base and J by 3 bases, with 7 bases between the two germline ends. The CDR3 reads CAISEFTRYEQYF. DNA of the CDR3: TGTGCCATCAGTGAGTTCACCCGCTACGAGCAGTACTTC.

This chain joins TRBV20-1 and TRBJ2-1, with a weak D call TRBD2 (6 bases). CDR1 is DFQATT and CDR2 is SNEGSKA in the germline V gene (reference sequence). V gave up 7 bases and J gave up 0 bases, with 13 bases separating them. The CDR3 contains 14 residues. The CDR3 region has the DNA TGCAGTGTCACCGGGACTTTCTCCTACAATGAGCAGTTCTTC. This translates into CSVTGTFSYNEQFF.

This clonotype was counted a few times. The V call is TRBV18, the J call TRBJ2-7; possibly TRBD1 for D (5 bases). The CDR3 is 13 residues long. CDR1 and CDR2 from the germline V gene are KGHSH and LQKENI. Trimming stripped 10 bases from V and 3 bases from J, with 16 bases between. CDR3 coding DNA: TGTGCCACCAGAAAGGGGTACGACTACGAGCAGTACTTC. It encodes CATRKGYDYEQYF.

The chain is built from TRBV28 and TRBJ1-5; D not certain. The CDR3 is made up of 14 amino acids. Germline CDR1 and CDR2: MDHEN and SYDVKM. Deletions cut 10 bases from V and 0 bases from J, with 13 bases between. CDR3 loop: CATRTEYSNQPQHF. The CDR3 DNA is TGTGCCACCCGGACCGAGTATAGCAATCAGCCCCAGCATTTT.

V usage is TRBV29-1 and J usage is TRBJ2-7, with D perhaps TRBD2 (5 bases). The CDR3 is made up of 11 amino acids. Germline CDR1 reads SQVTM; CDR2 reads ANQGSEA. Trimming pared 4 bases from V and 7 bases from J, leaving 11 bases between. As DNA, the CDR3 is TGCAGCGTTGGGACCCCGGGGGAGCAGTACTTC. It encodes CSVGTPGEQYF.

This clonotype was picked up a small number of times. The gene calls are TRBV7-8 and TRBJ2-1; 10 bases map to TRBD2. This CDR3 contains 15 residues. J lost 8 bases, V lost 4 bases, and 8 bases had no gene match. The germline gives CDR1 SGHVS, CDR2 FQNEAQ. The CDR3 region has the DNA TGTGCCAGCAGCTCTAGCGGGAGAAGTGCCGATGAGCAGTTCTTC. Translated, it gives CASSSSGRSADEQFF. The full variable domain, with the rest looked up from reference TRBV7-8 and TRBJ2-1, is GAGVSQSPRYKVAKRGQDVALRCDPISGHVSLFWYQQALGQGPEFLTYFQNEAQLDKSGLPSDRFFAERPEGSVSTLKIQRTQQEDSAVYLCASSSSGRSADEQFFGPGTRLTVL.

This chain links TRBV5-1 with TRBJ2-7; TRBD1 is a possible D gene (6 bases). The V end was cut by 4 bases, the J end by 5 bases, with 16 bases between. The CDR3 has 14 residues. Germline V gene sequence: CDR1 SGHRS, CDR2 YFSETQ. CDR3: CASSVNRAADEQYF. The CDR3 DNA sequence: TGCGCCAGCAGCGTAAACAGGGCAGCGGACGAGCAGTACTTC.

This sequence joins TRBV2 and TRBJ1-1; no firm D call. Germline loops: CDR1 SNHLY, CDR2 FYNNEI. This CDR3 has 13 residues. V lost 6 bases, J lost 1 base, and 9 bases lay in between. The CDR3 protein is CASRNSRNTEAFF. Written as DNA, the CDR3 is TGTGCCAGCAGGAACTCCCGGAACACTGAAGCTTTCTTT.

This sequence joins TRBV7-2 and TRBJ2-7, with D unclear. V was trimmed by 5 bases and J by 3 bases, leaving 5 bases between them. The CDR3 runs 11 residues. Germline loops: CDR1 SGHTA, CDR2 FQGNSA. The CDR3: CASSVVYEQYF. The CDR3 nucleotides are TGTGCCAGCAGCGTTGTCTACGAGCAGTACTTC.